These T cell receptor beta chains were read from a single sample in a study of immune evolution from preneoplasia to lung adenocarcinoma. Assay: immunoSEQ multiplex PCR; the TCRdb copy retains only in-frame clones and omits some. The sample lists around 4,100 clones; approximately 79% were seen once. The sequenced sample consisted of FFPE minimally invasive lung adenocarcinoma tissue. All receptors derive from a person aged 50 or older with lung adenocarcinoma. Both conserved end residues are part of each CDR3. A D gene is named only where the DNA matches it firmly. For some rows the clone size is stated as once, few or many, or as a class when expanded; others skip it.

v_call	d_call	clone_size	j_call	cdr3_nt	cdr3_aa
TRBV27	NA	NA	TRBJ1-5	TGTGCCAGCAGAAGACTCAATAGCAATCAGCCCCAGCATTTT	CASRRLNSNQPQHF
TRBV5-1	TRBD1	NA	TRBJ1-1	TGCGCCAGCAGCTCGCCAAGGACAGGTGGGGGGAACACTGAAGCTTTCTTT	CASSSPRTGGGNTEAFF
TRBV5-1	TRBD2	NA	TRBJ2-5	TGCGCCAGCAGGACTAGCGGTGGGTACCAAGAGACCCAGTACTTC	CASRTSGGYQETQYF
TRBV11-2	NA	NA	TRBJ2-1	TGTGCCAGCAGCTTTTCCCGCTCTCACAATGAGCAGTTCTTC	CASSFSRSHNEQFF
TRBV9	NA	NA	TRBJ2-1	TGTGCCAGCAGCGTAGGACTAGGGCTTTACAATGAGCAGTTCTTC	CASSVGLGLYNEQFF
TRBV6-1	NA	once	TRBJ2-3	TGTGCCAGCACTCCCGGGGTCGCAGATACGCAGTATTTT	CASTPGVADTQYF
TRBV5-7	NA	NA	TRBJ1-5	TGTGCCAGCAGCTTGGCGGGCCAGTTCAATCAGCCCCAGCATTTT	CASSLAGQFNQPQHF
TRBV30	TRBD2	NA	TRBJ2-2	TGTGCCTGCGCGGGACTAGCGGGATTCACCGGGGAGCTGTTTTTT	CACAGLAGFTGELFF
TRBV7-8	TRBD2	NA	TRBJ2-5	TGTGCCAGCAGCCGACTAGCGGGAGGACGGCAGGAGACCCAGTACTTC	CASSRLAGGRQETQYF
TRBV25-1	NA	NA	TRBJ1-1	TGTGCCAGCGGGTCAGAGGGGTCTAAAGCTTTCTTT	CASGSEGSKAFF
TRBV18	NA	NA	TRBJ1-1	TGTGCCAGCTCACGGAGCGAAATCCTTGAAGCTTTCTTT	CASSRSEILEAFF
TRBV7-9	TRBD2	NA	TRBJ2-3	TGTGCCAGCAGCTCGAGGACTAGCGGGGTTGATACGCAGTATTTT	CASSSRTSGVDTQYF
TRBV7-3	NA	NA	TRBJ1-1	TGTGCCAGCAGCTTAAGGTCAAGCCGGTCGGCGCGGGCGATGAACACTGAAGCTTTCTTT	CASSLRSSRSARAMNTEAFF
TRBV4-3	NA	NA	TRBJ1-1	TGCGCCAGCAGCCCGTTCTTGGACACTGAAGCTTTCTTT	CASSPFLDTEAFF
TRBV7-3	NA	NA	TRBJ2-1	TGTGCCAGCAGCTTGGGAGACAGTTCCTACAATGAGCAGTTCTTC	CASSLGDSSYNEQFF
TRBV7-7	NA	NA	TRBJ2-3	TGTGCCAGCAGCTTAGGGGGATTCCGCACAGATACGCAGTATTTT	CASSLGGFRTDTQYF
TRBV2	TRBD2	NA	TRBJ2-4	TGTGCCAGCAGTGACGCAGGGAGGGACATTCAGTACTTC	CASSDAGRDIQYF
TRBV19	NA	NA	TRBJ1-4	TGTGCCAGTAGTACTATATACGACGACGAAAAACTGTTTTTT	CASSTIYDDEKLFF
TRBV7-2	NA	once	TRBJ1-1	TGTGCCAGCAGCTTAGCGCTTGGGGAGGATACTGAAGCTTTCTTT	CASSLALGEDTEAFF
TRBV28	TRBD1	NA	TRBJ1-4	TGTGCCAGCAGAAAGGGCGGAGGGACAGGGCGTGAAAAACTGTTTTTT	CASRKGGGTGREKLFF
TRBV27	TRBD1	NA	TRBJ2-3	TGTGCCAGCAGTTCCCGGGGACAGGGAGACGGAACAGATACGCAGTATTTT	CASSSRGQGDGTDTQYF
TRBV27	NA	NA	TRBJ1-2	TGTGCCAGTACGGCGTTGGGTCGTGATGGCTACACCTTC	CASTALGRDGYTF
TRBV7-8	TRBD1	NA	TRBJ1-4	TGTGCCAGCAGCAGGTTGACAGGGGCGACGGAAAAACTGTTTTTT	CASSRLTGATEKLFF
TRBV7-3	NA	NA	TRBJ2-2	TGTGCCAGCAGCCTATCACCCGGACTCACCGGGGAGCTGTTTTTT	CASSLSPGLTGELFF
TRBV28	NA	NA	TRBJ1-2	TGTGCCAGCAGCTCTAGGGGGAGAGACTATGGCTACACCTTC	CASSSRGRDYGYTF
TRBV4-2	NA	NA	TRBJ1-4	TGTGCCAGCAGCCAAGTTGAAGGAAAACTGTTTTTT	CASSQVEGKLFF
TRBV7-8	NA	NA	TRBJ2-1	TGTGCCAGCAGCTTAGGTTATAATGAGCAGTTCTTC	CASSLGYNEQFF
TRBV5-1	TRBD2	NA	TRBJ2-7	TGCGCCAGCAGCTTGCGCGCCCCTTTTATTGGGGGGGTGGACGAGCAGTACTTC	CASSLRAPFIGGVDEQYF
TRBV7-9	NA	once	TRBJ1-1	TGTGCCAGCAGCTTAGAGGGGCGAGCTTTCTTT	CASSLEGRAFF
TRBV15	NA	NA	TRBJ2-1	TGTGCCACCAGGTTTTCGGCCTACAATGAGCAGTTCTTC	CATRFSAYNEQFF
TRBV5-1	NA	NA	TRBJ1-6	TGCGCCAGCAGCTCAAGCTCCTATAATTCACCCCTCCACTTT	CASSSSSYNSPLHF
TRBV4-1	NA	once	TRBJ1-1	TGCGCCAGCAGCCTTGGTTCTCTAATGAACACTGAAGCTTTCTTT	CASSLGSLMNTEAFF
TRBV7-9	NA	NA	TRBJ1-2	TGTGCCAGCAGCCGTATACCCGGGGGCGGTCTCTATGGCTACACCTTC	CASSRIPGGGLYGYTF
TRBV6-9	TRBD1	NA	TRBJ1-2	TGTGCCAGCAGCCCGACAGGGGACTATGGCTACACCTTC	CASSPTGDYGYTF
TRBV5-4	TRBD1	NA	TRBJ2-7	TGTGCCAGCAGCCGGGGACAGGGGAAAGTCGAGCAGTACTTC	CASSRGQGKVEQYF
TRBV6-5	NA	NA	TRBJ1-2	TGTGCCAGCAGTCAGGCCGGGAGCTCCAACTATGGCTACACCTTC	CASSQAGSSNYGYTF
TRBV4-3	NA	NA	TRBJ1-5	TGCGCCAGCAGCCAGGTGTACGGAACTTATAGCAATCAGCCCCAGCATTTT	CASSQVYGTYSNQPQHF
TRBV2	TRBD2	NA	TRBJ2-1	TGTGCCAGCAAGGGACTAGCTGCTAACTACAATGAGCAGTTCTTC	CASKGLAANYNEQFF
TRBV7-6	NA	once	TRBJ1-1	TGTGCCAGCAGCTCTCAACCGGACGGTTCCACTGAAGCTTTCTTT	CASSSQPDGSTEAFF
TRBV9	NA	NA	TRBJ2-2	TGTGCCAGCAGCGTAGTCGGCGGGAACACCGGGGAGCTGTTTTTT	CASSVVGGNTGELFF
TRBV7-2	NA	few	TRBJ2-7	TGTGCCAGCAGCCCCGGGACGGATTACGAGCAGTACTTC	CASSPGTDYEQYF
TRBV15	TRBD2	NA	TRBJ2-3	TGTGCCACCAGTAACTATAGCGGGAGGGCCCTTGATACGCAGTATTTT	CATSNYSGRALDTQYF